This T cell receptor beta chain originates from a study of identical twins. TCRdb reprocessed the 5' RACE reads via MiXCR and lists one record per CDR3 protein. The table has 430,000 or so distinct CDR3 sequences, 20% to 25% seen once; the top ten hold 2.9%. Points from the study as a whole: Cord blood beta clonotypes that were abundant carried fewer insertions, and memory repertoires showed no such trend.

The CDR3 totals 21 residues. In germline, CDR1 is SGHVS, CDR2 FQNEAQ. V shed 5 bases and J 3 bases; nucleotides not matched to a gene: 21. This clonotype was found a few times. Its antigen is not identified. The sample also formed part of further work on T cells expressing NK-cell markers. In that study: Sorted CD3+CD56-NKG2C+, CD3+CD56+NKG2C+ and CD3+CD56+NKG2C- T cells supplied the TCR beta repertoires. Within the sequenced cohort of eight donors, seven exhibited HCMV seropositivity and one was seronegative. Once again these clonotypes came out on top in the CD3+CD56-NKG2C+ fraction of a few donors.

This rearrangement joins TRBV7-8 to TRBJ2-7; 14 positions agree with TRBD2. Sequenced sample: CD4+ T cells sorted from blood. The receptor's source is a woman between 18 and 30 years old in good health. The chain's CDR3 is CASSPRAGTSGSKFKFYEQYF. For the CDR3, the DNA is TGTGCCAGCAGCCCGCGGGCCGGGACTAGCGGGAGTAAGTTCAAATTCTACGAGCAGTACTTC.